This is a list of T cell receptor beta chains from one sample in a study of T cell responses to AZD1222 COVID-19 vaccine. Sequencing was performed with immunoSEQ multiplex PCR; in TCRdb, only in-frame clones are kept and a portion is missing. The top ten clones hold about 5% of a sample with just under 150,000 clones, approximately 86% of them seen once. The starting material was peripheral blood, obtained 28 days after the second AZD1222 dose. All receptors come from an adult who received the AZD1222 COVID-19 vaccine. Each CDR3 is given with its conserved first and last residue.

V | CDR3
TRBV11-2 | CASIRTSGIYNEQFF
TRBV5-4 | CASSSGQPLETLHF
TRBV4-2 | CASSQDEDSGFTNEQFF
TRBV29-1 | CSVERPGYGYTF
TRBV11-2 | CASSLGGGVLAQYF
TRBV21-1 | CASSKRTGPPNYGYTF
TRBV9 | CASSGGEQGASSYEQYF
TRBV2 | CASSVEQETEAFF
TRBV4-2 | CASSTGFSQLVGEQYF
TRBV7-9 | CASSFVRTAGEKLFF
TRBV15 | CATSLQGGQPQHF
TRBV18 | CASSRELGGYTF
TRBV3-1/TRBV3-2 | CASSLRGPTNEKLFF
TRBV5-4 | CASTLDSYNEQFF
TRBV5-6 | CASSSNNRLWETQYF
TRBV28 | CASNGGGTDTQYF
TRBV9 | CASSVMGETDTQYF
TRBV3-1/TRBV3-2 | CASSSPGQGRVGYTF
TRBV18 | CASSPRNTMNTEAFF
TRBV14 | CASSVATSTDTQYF
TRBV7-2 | CASSDLQGASYTF
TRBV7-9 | CASSSGHKNIQYF
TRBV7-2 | CASSSTNGNTIYF
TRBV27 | CASSLSGTYYGKLFF
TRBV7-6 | CASSSISGRRGYTF
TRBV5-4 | CASSREVGQGYTGELFF
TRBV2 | CASRTSGSEQYF
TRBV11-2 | CASSPAGTLLDTQYF
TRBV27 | CASSLLQVAGGPSEQFF
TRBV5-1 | CASSLPTGRDTEAFF
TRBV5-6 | CASSLLGNQNQPQHF